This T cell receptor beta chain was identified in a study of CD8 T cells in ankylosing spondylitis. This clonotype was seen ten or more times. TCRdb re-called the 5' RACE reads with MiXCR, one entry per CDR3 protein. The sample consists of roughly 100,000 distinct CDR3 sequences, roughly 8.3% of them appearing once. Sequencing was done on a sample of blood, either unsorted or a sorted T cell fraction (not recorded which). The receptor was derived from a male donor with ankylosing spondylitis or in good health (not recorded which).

The CDR3 coding sequence is TGCAGTGCTAGTGGCCTGAGCGGCGACGGCGGTGGCTACACCTTC. Its translation: CSASGLSGDGGGYTF. This chain connects TRBV20-1 to TRBJ1-2, with no clear D. Germline V gives CDR1 DFQATT, CDR2 SNEGSKA (reference sequence). The CDR3 is 15 amino acids. V lost 3 bases and J lost 7, with 21 bases in between.